This T cell receptor beta chain was retrieved from a study of blood T cell repertoires in COVID-19. On the study more broadly: From T cells, B-cell-depleted T cells, or PBMCs came the material, which was cDNA or gDNA.

The data were produced by immunoSEQ multiplex PCR, yet TCRdb's version contains in-frame clones alone and is incomplete. The sample carries fewer than 250,000 clones, just over 85% recorded once. The age range of participants was about 18 to 89 years, with residence in under 30 US areas. This clonotype was sampled from a woman aged 40 to 49 with acute COVID-19. The sample comprised PBMCs or T cells enriched from blood (not recorded which).

The CDR3 region has the DNA TGTGCCAGCAGCCCCACAGCTTACAATGAGCAGTTCTTC. It yields the protein CASSPTAYNEQFF. The rearrangement joins TRBV12-3 or TRBV12-4 to TRBJ2-1; unclear D gene. The germline V and J ends were trimmed by 6 bases and 4 bases, with 10 bases remaining between them. The CDR3 is 13 residues long.